These 26 T cell receptor beta chains came from one sample sequenced in a study of blood T cells in healthy people across ages (dated by TCRdb to the mid-2010s). Library preparation employed 5' RACE. For sequencing, an Illumina HiSeq 2500 was employed. A second PCR of roughly 6 to 11 cycles was run with a J-beta primer mix and a sample-barcoded 5' primer. TCRdb cleaned the public reads at Q25 with fastp, built clones with MiXCR and kept in-frame beta chains. All rows with the same CDR3 protein become a single entry with the most common DNA and genes. The sample table holds about 1.7 million distinct CDR3 sequences, of which over 25% were seen once. The biggest ten clones account for around 7.7% of the sample. Sequencing was carried out using blood. These receptors were obtained from a woman in her thirties in good health.

This sequence joins TRBV10-2 and TRBJ1-1; a weak D match, TRBD1 (5 bases). Trimming pared 10 bases from V and 2 bases from J, leaving 8 bases between. This CDR3 is 11 amino acids long. Germline lookup yields CDR1 WSHSY and CDR2 SAAADI. In DNA form, the CDR3 reads TGCGCCACAGGGCCTAACACTGAAGCTTTCTTT. Residues: CATGPNTEAFF.

The chain uses TRBV12-3 or TRBV12-4 and TRBJ1-5; TRBD1 matches 8 bases. The CDR3 totals 14 residues. V shed 4 bases and J 6 bases; nucleotides not matched to a gene: 5. The CDR3 DNA follows: TGTGCCAGCAGTTCAACGGACAGGGCTCAGCCCCAGCATTTT. Its translation is CASSSTDRAQPQHF.

The chain links TRBV7-6 to TRBJ2-5; 14 nucleotides align to TRBD2. This CDR3 has 16 residues. The V segment lost 5 bases and the J segment 4 bases; nucleotides outside the gene matches: 6. CDR1 is SGHVS, CDR2 FNYEAQ, per germline. The CDR3 sequence is CASSPTSGGAVETQYF. The CDR3 region has the DNA TGTGCCAGCAGCCCGACTAGCGGGGGGGCCGTAGAGACCCAGTACTTC.

This clonotype came up a few times. V gene TRBV27 combines with J gene TRBJ1-2, with D unclear. This CDR3 comprises 13 residues. V was shortened by 5 bases and J by 8 bases, with 15 bases between the two germline ends. Germline CDR1 MNHEY, CDR2 SMNVEV (reference sequence). The CDR3 DNA reads TGTGCCAGCAGTCTAGGCCAATCGAGCGGCTACACCTTC. Amino acid sequence: CASSLGQSSGYTF.

This clonotype was picked up a small number of times. The chain recombines TRBV20-1 with TRBJ1-5; D ambiguous. The CDR3 is 13 amino acids. CDR1 and CDR2 from the germline V gene are DFQATT and SNEGSKA (reference sequence). V lost 7 bases and J lost 3, with 13 bases in between. The CDR3 bases are TGCAGTGTTCAACGGATGATCAATCAGCCCCAGCATTTT. Encoded protein: CSVQRMINQPQHF.

The rearrangement joins TRBV20-1 to TRBJ2-3; no clear D. The germline CDR1 and CDR2 sequences are DFQATT and SNEGSKA (reference sequence). V dropped 1 base and J dropped 4 bases, with 21 bases sitting between them. The CDR3 consists of 17 residues. This CDR3 is CSARAGEDAGRADTQYF. In DNA form, the CDR3 reads TGCAGTGCTAGAGCGGGCGAAGACGCCGGACGGGCAGATACGCAGTATTTT.

This clonotype was detected many times. The rearrangement uses TRBV12-3 or TRBV12-4 and TRBJ1-5; D unresolved. The CDR3 is 16 residues long. V lost 1 base and J lost 1, with 11 bases in between. CDR3 DNA sequence: TGTGCCAGCAGTTTAGGGACGGTAATCAGCAATCAGCCCCAGCATTTT. Protein sequence: CASSLGTVISNQPQHF.

The chain recombines TRBV5-1 with TRBJ2-5, with D uncertain. The CDR3 is made up of 14 amino acids. Trimming stripped 3 bases from V and 4 bases from J, with 13 bases between. Germline V gene sequence: CDR1 SGHRS, CDR2 YFSETQ. The CDR3 DNA sequence: TGCGCCAGCAGCTGGGTTACGGATGGAGAGACCCAGTACTTC. It encodes CASSWVTDGETQYF.

This sequence joins TRBV3-1 and TRBJ1-2; D possibly corresponds to TRBD1 (6 bases). The germline V and J ends were trimmed by 3 bases and 6 bases, with 14 bases remaining between them. Germline assignment: CDR1 LGHDT and CDR2 YNNKEL (reference sequence). This CDR3 comprises 14 residues. The CDR3 DNA is TGTGCCAGCAGCCACCCGACAGGCGGGGATGGCTACACCTTC. Translating gives CASSHPTGGDGYTF. The full variable domain, its missing parts supplied by reference TRBV3-1 and TRBJ1-2, is DTAVSQTPKYLVTQMGNDKSIKCEQNLGHDTMYWYKQDSKKFLKIMFSYNNKELIINETVPNRFSPKSPDKAHLNLHINSLELGDSAVYFCASSHPTGGDGYTFGSGTRLTVV.

This rearrangement joins TRBV5-1 to TRBJ2-2; 7 bases are shared with TRBD2. The CDR3 is 15 residues long. J was trimmed by 6 bases and V by 5 bases; bases with no gene match: 10. Germline CDR1 SGHRS, CDR2 YFSETQ. CDR3 in DNA: TGCGCCAGCAGACTTACGGTCGCGGGGGCCGGGGAGCTGTTTTTT. This encodes CASRLTVAGAGELFF.

This clonotype occurred a few times. This chain joins TRBV7-9 and TRBJ2-3, with 8 bases identical to TRBD1. The CDR3 loop spans 16 amino acids. Per the germline V gene, CDR1 is SEHNR and CDR2 is FQNEAQ (reference sequence). V gave up 6 bases and J gave up 4 bases; unmatched junction bases: 12. In DNA form, the CDR3 reads TGTGCCAGCAGAACTGACAGGACAGGGTTTGCAGATACGCAGTATTTT. Translating gives CASRTDRTGFADTQYF.

This clonotype was found a few times. The V call is TRBV12-5, the J call TRBJ2-6; D ambiguous. The CDR3 spans 13 residues. V was clipped by 5 bases and J by 4 bases, with 6 bases between them. Germline values: CDR1 LGHNT, CDR2 FRNRAP. The CDR3 DNA follows: TGTGCTAGTGGTCTGAGGGGGGCCAACGTCCTGACTTTC. Protein: CASGLRGANVLTF.

The gene calls are TRBV14 and TRBJ2-6; a possible D gene is TRBD1 (5 bases). Looked up from germline, CDR1 is SGHDN and CDR2 is FVKESK. This CDR3 region has 18 residues. Trimming shortened V by 4 bases and J by 1 base, and 17 bases separated the two germline ends. In nucleotides, the CDR3 is TGTGCCAGCAGCCCCTCCAGGGTTTTCTCTTCTGGGGCCAACGTCCTGACTTTC. It codes for CASSPSRVFSSGANVLTF. Looking up the rest from reference TRBV14 and TRBJ2-6 gives the full variable domain: EAGVTQFPSHSVIEKGQTVTLRCDPISGHDNLYWYRRVMGKEIKFLLHFVKESKQDESGMPNNRFLAERTGGTYSTLKVQPAELEDSGVYFCASSPSRVFSSGANVLTFGAGSRLTVL.

This clonotype occurred many times. The chain has TRBV10-3 and TRBJ2-1; 8 nucleotides align to TRBD1. The germline V gene has CDR1 ENHRY and CDR2 SYGVKD. V trimming: 3 bases; J trimming: 1 base; junction bases outside the gene matches: 14. The CDR3 is made up of 19 amino acids. The CDR3 here is CAISDAGQVISDSYNEQFF. CDR3 coding DNA: TGTGCCATCAGTGACGCGGGACAGGTTATTTCAGATTCCTACAATGAGCAGTTCTTC.

This clonotype was counted between two and nine times. This chain connects TRBV7-9 to TRBJ2-5; D ambiguous. Germline assignment: CDR1 SEHNR and CDR2 FQNEAQ (reference sequence). Trimming cost V 5 bases and J 3 bases, with 10 bases left between them. This CDR3 comprises 13 residues. The CDR3 reads CASSNWVEETQYF. In DNA form, the CDR3 reads TGTGCCAGCAGCAATTGGGTCGAAGAGACCCAGTACTTC. The whole variable domain, remainder taken from reference TRBV7-9 and TRBJ2-5, is DTGVSQNPRHKITKRGQNVTFRCDPISEHNRLYWYRQTLGQGPEFLTYFQNEAQLEKSRLLSDRFSAERPKGSFSTLEIQRTEQGDSAMYLCASSNWVEETQYFGPGTRLLVL.

This clonotype was seen only a few times. This sequence joins TRBV11-2 and TRBJ2-7; no clear D gene. Germline values: CDR1 SGHAT, CDR2 FQNNGV. The germline V and J ends were trimmed by 4 bases and 4 bases, with 14 bases remaining between them. The CDR3 contains 14 residues. CDR3 DNA sequence: TGTGCCAGCAGCTCTGCCGGGTACCTATACGAGCAGTACTTC. Translating it yields CASSSAGYLYEQYF.

The gene calls are TRBV5-5 and TRBJ2-3; TRBD2 matches 15 bases. This CDR3 contains 17 residues. Germline V CDR1 and CDR2: SGHKS, YYEKEE (reference sequence). J was trimmed by 5 bases and V by 1 base; bases with no gene match: 5. CDR3 DNA: TGTGCCAGCAGCTTGCAGGGACTAGCGGGAGGCGGAGATACGCAGTATTTT. As protein: CASSLQGLAGGGDTQYF.

This clonotype appeared a few times. The chain combines TRBV20-1 with TRBJ2-3, with 12 bases lining up with TRBD2. Trimming cost V 6 bases and J 6 bases; bases outside gene matches: 10. The CDR3 runs 15 residues. Germline values: CDR1 DFQATT, CDR2 SNEGSKA (reference sequence). CDR3 loop: CSAFRLAGEHDTQYF. CDR3 sequence (DNA): TGCAGTGCCTTCCGACTAGCGGGGGAACATGATACGCAGTATTTT.

This clonotype has a handful of counts. The chain uses TRBV20-1 and TRBJ1-1; the D gene is possibly TRBD1 (6 bases). V lost 0 bases, J lost 1 base, and 12 bases lay in between. Looked up from germline, CDR1 is DFQATT and CDR2 is SNEGSKA (reference sequence). This CDR3 spans 15 amino acids. CDR3 DNA: TGCAGTGCTAGAGATTGGGGGACACCGAACACTGAAGCTTTCTTT. As protein: CSARDWGTPNTEAFF.

The sample holds a few counts of this clonotype. The chain is built from TRBV20-1 and TRBJ2-2; D unresolved. This CDR3 has 13 residues. V was pared by 2 bases and J by 5 bases, with 9 bases between. Germline CDR1 reads DFQATT; CDR2 reads SNEGSKA (reference sequence). CDR3 sequence (DNA): TGCAGTGCTAGAATGTCAAAAACCGGGGAGCTGTTTTTT. Translated, it gives CSARMSKTGELFF.

The CDR3 bases are TGTGCCAGCACCCTAACAGGGTCCCAAGAGACCCAGTACTTC. Translating gives CASTLTGSQETQYF. The chain joins TRBV4-2 to TRBJ2-5, with a weak D call TRBD1 (6 bases). This CDR3 region has 14 residues. In germline, CDR1 is LGHNA, CDR2 YNFKEQ. Trimming pared 7 bases from V and 1 base from J, leaving 13 bases between.

The CDR3, as DNA: TGTGCCAGCAGTCGCTCCGGGACAGGGGCCCAACTCCTCCACTTT. Translation gives CASSRSGTGAQLLHF. This chain links TRBV7-9 with TRBJ1-6; TRBD1 agrees at 10 bases. Germline loops: CDR1 SEHNR, CDR2 FQNEAQ (reference sequence). This CDR3 spans 15 amino acids. V lost 6 bases and J lost 15; bases outside the gene matches: 14.

This clonotype occurred a few times. The chain recombines TRBV3-1 with TRBJ2-5, with 7 bases lining up with TRBD2. V lost 10 bases, J lost 5 bases, and 22 bases stayed unmatched. The CDR3 sequence is 17 residues long. CDR1 is LGHDT, CDR2 YNNKEL, per germline (reference sequence). The CDR3 here is CATNSKGPGLFTETQYF. The CDR3, as DNA: TGTGCCACCAACTCTAAGGGACCGGGACTATTTACCGAGACCCAGTACTTC.

The chain uses TRBV5-5 and TRBJ1-6, with a weak D call TRBD1 (6 bases). V lost 4 bases to trimming and J lost 3 bases, with 8 bases between them. CDR1 SGHKS and CDR2 YYEKEE come from the germline V gene (reference sequence). The CDR3 covers 14 residues. CDR3 amino acids: CASSRTVYNSPLHF. The CDR3 DNA reads as TGTGCCAGCAGCCGGACAGTCTATAATTCACCCCTCCACTTT.

The gene calls are TRBV5-1 and TRBJ1-6; D unclear. The CDR3 totals 14 residues. Germline CDR1 and CDR2: SGHRS and YFSETQ. With 0 bases removed from V and 10 bases from J, the gap between germline ends came to 11 bases. The CDR3 nucleotides read TGCGCCAGCAGCTTGGTGGGTGGGGAATCACCCCTCCACTTT. Its translation: CASSLVGGESPLHF.

V is TRBV12-3 or TRBV12-4 and J is TRBJ2-2; TRBD2 might be the D (7 bases). The CDR3 length is 15 residues. Trimming left V 7 bases short and J 4 bases short, with 16 bases between. The CDR3 DNA reads TGTGCCAGCATCCAACCGGGGGGCGTCACCGGGGAGCTGTTTTTT. It is translated as CASIQPGGVTGELFF.